Many counts were recorded for the clone carrying this T cell receptor (beta chain). Its antigen remains unknown. MiXCR, applied by TCRdb to the 5' RACE reads, yields one record per CDR3 protein. The repertoire includes 300,000 to 400,000 distinct CDR3 sequences, 12% of them detected once, and approximately 7.5% sits in the top ten. The entry originates in a study of identical twins. Whole-study findings and limits: Conclusions came from cross-sectional statistical analysis, not from following the same donors. Excess sharing by twins proved weaker in beta out-of-frame sequences. Twin sharing of out-of-frame TCR alpha was underestimated by models in monozygotic pairs.

V was pared by 1 base and J by 6 bases, with 4 bases between. The CDR3 loop spans 11 amino acids. The same sample was also studied in work on yellow fever vaccine responses in identical twins. That source notes: Twins' vaccine T cell responses were reported to seem partly convergent and partly personalized.

Specimen: CD8+ T cells sorted from blood. J is TRBJ2-7 and V is TRBV12-3 or TRBV12-4; no clear D gene. The TCR was taken from a woman between 18 and 29 years old in good health. The CDR3 sequence: CASSLGPEQYF. DNA for the CDR3: TGTGCCAGCAGTTTAGGGCCCGAGCAGTACTTC.